This TCR beta chain derives from a study of OX40 agonist ivuxolimab in advanced cancers. Study-wide context: Each dose-escalation patient presented with hepatocellular carcinoma, melanoma, renal cell or head and neck cancer. Previous treatment with anti-PD-1, anti-PD-L1 or anti-CTLA-4 therapy was allowed; more than 35% had received some. Partial responses occurred in three patients (one hepatocellular carcinoma, two cutaneous melanoma).

Assay used: immunoSEQ multiplex PCR; TCRdb lists only in-frame clones, some missing. The table lists approximately 74,000 clones, around 80% of them singletons. Whole-study findings and limits: Expanded clones belonging to CD8+ T cells outnumbered, on average, those of CD4+.

The germline CDR1 and CDR2 sequences are MDHEN and SYDVKM. V trimming: 5 bases; J trimming: 1 base; junction bases outside the gene matches: 8. The CDR3 consists of 15 residues. Remarks on this clone: Its specificity is not known.

This sequence was found in an adult with an advanced solid tumor such as melanoma, head and neck, liver or kidney cancer. This rearrangement joins TRBV28 to TRBJ2-7; 7 bases agree with TRBD2. The material sequenced was CD4+ or CD8+ T cells sorted from blood, taken in a trial of the OX40 agonist ivuxolimab. CDR3 residues: CASSKSREMSYEQYF. The CDR3 DNA is TGTGCCAGCAGTAAATCGCGGGAGATGTCCTACGAGCAGTACTTC.